These 20 T cell receptor beta chains originate from one sample sequenced in a study of cytomegalovirus exposure and HLA in healthy donors. Primers included in the PCR were 60 Vbeta and 13 Jbeta primers. Assay used: immunoSEQ multiplex PCR; TCRdb lists only in-frame clones, some missing. The sample shows 65,000 to 75,000 clones, roughly 71% of them seen only once. The material sequenced was PBMCs. The receptor source for this set is a woman aged 60-75 years in good health and CMV-seropositive.

The chain carries TRBV6-4 and TRBJ2-1; TRBD2 matches 9 bases. After removal of 5 bases from V and 0 bases from J, the junction contained 2 bases not matched to a gene. The germline CDR1 and CDR2 sequences are MRHNA and SNTAGT. The CDR3 is made up of 15 amino acids. The CDR3 loop reads CASSYSGSSYNEQFF. The CDR3 nucleotides read TGTGCCAGCAGTTATAGCGGGAGCTCCTACAATGAGCAGTTCTTC.

In regard to this clone: Different DNA sequences within this sample yield the same CDR3. The gene calls are TRBV5-1 and TRBJ2-1, with 8 bases matching TRBD1. Germline CDR1 and CDR2: SGHRS and YFSETQ. Trimming removed 0 bases from V and 2 bases from J; junction bases left unmatched: 1. CDR3 length equals 15 residues. The CDR3: CASSLAGGTYNEQFF. CDR3 coding DNA: TGCGCCAGCAGCTTGGCAGGGGGCACCTACAATGAGCAGTTCTTC.

The V and J genes are TRBV14 and TRBJ1-4; D is unclear. The germline gives CDR1 SGHDN, CDR2 FVKESK. V lost 4 bases and J 4 bases, leaving 13 bases between the germline ends. The CDR3 is 15 amino acids. CDR3 nucleotides: TGTGCCAGCAGCCTTAACATCGCTGTTAATGAAAAACTGTTTTTT. Translating gives CASSLNIAVNEKLFF.

The rearrangement uses TRBV5-4 and TRBJ1-1, with 7 bases fitting TRBD1. This CDR3 region has 15 residues. The V and J ends lost 4 bases and 6 bases, in that order; junction bases with no gene match: 12. Germline-derived CDR1 and CDR2 are SGHNT and YYREEE (reference sequence). CDR3 DNA sequence: TGTGCCAGCAGCCCCCGACAGAATACAGGGGCTGAAGCTTTCTTT. Encoded protein: CASSPRQNTGAEAFF. Using reference TRBV5-4 and TRBJ1-1 for the parts outside the CDR3, the full variable domain is ETGVTQSPTHLIKTRGQQVTLRCSSQSGHNTVSWYQQALGQGPQFIFQYYREEENGRGNFPPRFSGLQFPNYSSELNVNALELDDSALYLCASSPRQNTGAEAFFGQGTRLTVV.

For the CDR3, the DNA is TGTGCCCGCCAGGGCGGGAATAATCAGCCCCAGCATTTT. It encodes CARQGGNNQPQHF. The chain combines TRBV30 with TRBJ1-5; weak D call: TRBD1 (5 bases). This CDR3 region has 13 residues. The germline V and J ends were trimmed by 8 bases and 4 bases, with 15 bases remaining between them. Per germline, CDR1 GTSNPN and CDR2 SVGIG (reference sequence).

This clone has just a few counts. The chain links TRBV6-1 to TRBJ2-7, with 9 bases identical to TRBD1. Germline CDR1 and CDR2: MNHNS and SASEGT. Trimming at V came to 3 bases and at J to 3 bases, leaving 6 bases not matched to a gene. This CDR3 is built from 15 residues. Here the CDR3 reads CASSEPGQGYYEQYF. The CDR3 coding sequence is TGTGCCAGCAGTGAGCCGGGACAGGGATACTACGAGCAGTACTTC.

The J gene is TRBJ2-5, the V gene TRBV2, with TRBD2 as a possible D gene (6 bases). Per the germline V gene, CDR1 is SNHLY and CDR2 is FYNNEI. Trimming stripped 10 bases from V and 4 bases from J, with 13 bases between. The CDR3 has 12 residues. CDR3 region: CATAEGRETQYF. The CDR3 nucleotides read TGTGCCACCGCGGAGGGGAGAGAGACCCAGTACTTC.

The chain employs TRBV11-2 and TRBJ1-2; D uncertain. The CDR3 loop spans 13 amino acids. Germline-derived CDR1 and CDR2 are SGHAT and FQNNGV. Trimming stripped 1 base from V and 6 bases from J, with 9 bases between. CDR3 nucleotide sequence: TGTGCCAGCAGCTTAGTGGCGGTTCATGGCTACACCTTC. It translates to CASSLVAVHGYTF. The full variable domain, its missing parts supplied by reference TRBV11-2 and TRBJ1-2, is EAGVAQSPRYKIIEKRQSVAFWCNPISGHATLYWYQQILGQGPKLLIQFQNNGVVDDSQLPKDRFSAERLKGVDSTLKIQPAKLEDSAVYLCASSLVAVHGYTFGSGTRLTVV.

The J gene is TRBJ1-1, the V gene TRBV10-3; D not certain. There are 13 residues in the CDR3. Trimming took 8 bases from V and 4 from J, leaving 14 bases between them. The V gene's germline CDR1 is ENHRY and CDR2 SYGVKD. Written as DNA, the CDR3 is TGTGCCATCGCGAACCTTCGCCTCACTGAAGCTTTCTTT. Amino acid sequence: CAIANLRLTEAFF.

The rearrangement uses TRBV4-2 and TRBJ1-6, with D possibly being TRBD1 (5 bases). The germline V gene encodes CDR1 LGHNA and CDR2 YNFKEQ. V was clipped by 0 bases and J by 5 bases, with 8 bases between them. The CDR3 loop spans 15 amino acids. The CDR3 here is CASSQEQGNNSPLHF. CDR3 DNA sequence: TGTGCCAGCAGCCAAGAGCAGGGCAATAATTCACCCCTCCACTTT.

V is TRBV7-9 and J is TRBJ2-1, with TRBD1 matching 9 bases. Germline values: CDR1 SEHNR, CDR2 FQNEAQ (reference sequence). CDR3 size: 13 residues. The ends lost 1 base at V and 9 bases at J; junction bases unmatched: 1. CDR3 nucleotide sequence: TGTGCCAGCAGCTTAGGACAGGGGGGTGAGCAGTTCTTC. Translated: CASSLGQGGEQFF.

J is TRBJ2-2 and V is TRBV6-4; maybe TRBD1 (6 bases). Per the germline V gene, CDR1 is MRHNA and CDR2 is SNTAGT. V lost 4 bases to trimming and J lost 6 bases, with 12 bases between them. This CDR3 contains 14 residues. The CDR3 sequence: CASSATGHSGELFF. The CDR3 coding sequence is TGTGCCAGCAGTGCCACGGGACACTCCGGGGAGCTGTTTTTT.

This chain uses TRBV6-6 with TRBJ1-2; 7 bases match TRBD1. The CDR3 totals 16 residues. Unmatched junction bases numbered 11, after V lost 5 bases and J lost 2 bases. The germline gives CDR1 MNHNY, CDR2 SVGAGI (reference sequence). The CDR3 loop reads CASSLPPGQTNYGYTF. DNA for the CDR3: TGTGCCAGCAGTCTCCCTCCGGGACAGACCAACTATGGCTACACCTTC.

This chain connects TRBV11-2 to TRBJ2-4; TRBD1 matches at 11 bases. Losses at the gene ends were 4 bases for V and 8 bases for J; bases not matched to a gene: 4. Germline-derived CDR1 and CDR2 are SGHAT and FQNNGV. CDR3 length equals 14 residues. Here the CDR3 reads CASSSGQGAYIQYF. The CDR3 DNA sequence: TGTGCCAGCAGCTCAGGACAGGGGGCATACATTCAGTACTTC.

The rearrangement links TRBV2 to TRBJ2-5, with a weak D call TRBD1 (6 bases). This CDR3 contains 15 residues. Germline assignment: CDR1 SNHLY and CDR2 FYNNEI. The V gene lost 5 bases and the J gene lost 2 bases, with 15 bases spanning the gap. Written as DNA, the CDR3 is TGTGCCAGCAGTAAAAACAGGGATCGACAAGAGACCCAGTACTTC. Amino acid sequence: CASSKNRDRQETQYF.

This sequence joins TRBV5-1 and TRBJ1-1; D call uncertain. The V and J ends lost 4 bases and 4 bases respectively, with 14 bases between them. The CDR3 consists of 14 residues. CDR1 SGHRS and CDR2 YFSETQ come from the germline V gene. CDR3 DNA sequence: TGCGCCAGCAGCCCCCGGGTGGGAGTCACTGAAGCTTTCTTT. Translated: CASSPRVGVTEAFF.

This chain connects TRBV6-1 to TRBJ1-5; TRBD1 is a possible D gene (5 bases). The CDR3 extends over 14 amino acids. Trimming pared 0 bases from V and 6 bases from J, leaving 9 bases between. Germline-derived CDR1 and CDR2 are MNHNS and SASEGT. The CDR3 bases are TGTGCCAGCAGTGAAGCAGGAGGGGTTCAGCCCCAGCATTTT. It encodes CASSEAGGVQPQHF.

The chain combines TRBV6-5 with TRBJ2-5, with D possibly TRBD2 on 6 matching bases. CDR1 MNHEY and CDR2 SVGAGI come from the germline V gene. The CDR3 runs 14 residues. The V end lost 4 bases, the J end lost 8 bases, and 17 bases lay between the germline ends. In nucleotides, the CDR3 is TGTGCCAGCAGTTCGCCGACTATGCGGGGTACCCAGTACTTC. Residues: CASSSPTMRGTQYF.

V gene TRBV4-1 combines with J gene TRBJ1-3, with 9 bases lining up with TRBD1. This CDR3 is 16 amino acids long. V gave up 4 bases and J gave up 5 bases; unmatched junction bases: 9. The germline V gene encodes CDR1 MGHRA and CDR2 YSYEKL. The CDR3 spells CASSREGQGVRNTIYF. DNA for the CDR3: TGCGCCAGCAGCCGAGAGGGACAGGGAGTGAGAAACACCATATATTTT.

V usage is TRBV6-6 and J usage is TRBJ2-7; tentatively, D is TRBD1 (5 bases). The CDR3 spans 15 residues. V was cut by 2 bases and J by 2 bases, with 13 bases left in between. Germline V lookup: CDR1 MNHNY, CDR2 SVGAGI (reference sequence). The CDR3 DNA is TGTGCCAGCAGTTACACCCAGGGTGGGGCCTACGAGCAGTACTTC. Protein: CASSYTQGGAYEQYF.